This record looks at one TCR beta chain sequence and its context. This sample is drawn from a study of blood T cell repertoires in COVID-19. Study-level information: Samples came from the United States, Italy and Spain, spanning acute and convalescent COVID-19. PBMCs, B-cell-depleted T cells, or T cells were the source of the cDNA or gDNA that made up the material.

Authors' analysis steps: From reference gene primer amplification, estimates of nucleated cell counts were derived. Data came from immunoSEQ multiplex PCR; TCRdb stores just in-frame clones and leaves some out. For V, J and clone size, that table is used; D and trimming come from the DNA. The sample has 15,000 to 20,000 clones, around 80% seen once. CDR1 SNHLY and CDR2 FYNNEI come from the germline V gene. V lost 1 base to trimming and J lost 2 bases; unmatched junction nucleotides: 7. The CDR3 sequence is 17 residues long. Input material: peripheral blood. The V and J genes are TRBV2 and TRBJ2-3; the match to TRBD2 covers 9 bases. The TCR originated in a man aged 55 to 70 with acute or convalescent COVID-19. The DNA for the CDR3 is TGTGCCAGCAGTGAAGGTGGGACTAGCCTAGACACAGATACGCAGTATTTT. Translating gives CASSEGGTSLDTDTQYF.